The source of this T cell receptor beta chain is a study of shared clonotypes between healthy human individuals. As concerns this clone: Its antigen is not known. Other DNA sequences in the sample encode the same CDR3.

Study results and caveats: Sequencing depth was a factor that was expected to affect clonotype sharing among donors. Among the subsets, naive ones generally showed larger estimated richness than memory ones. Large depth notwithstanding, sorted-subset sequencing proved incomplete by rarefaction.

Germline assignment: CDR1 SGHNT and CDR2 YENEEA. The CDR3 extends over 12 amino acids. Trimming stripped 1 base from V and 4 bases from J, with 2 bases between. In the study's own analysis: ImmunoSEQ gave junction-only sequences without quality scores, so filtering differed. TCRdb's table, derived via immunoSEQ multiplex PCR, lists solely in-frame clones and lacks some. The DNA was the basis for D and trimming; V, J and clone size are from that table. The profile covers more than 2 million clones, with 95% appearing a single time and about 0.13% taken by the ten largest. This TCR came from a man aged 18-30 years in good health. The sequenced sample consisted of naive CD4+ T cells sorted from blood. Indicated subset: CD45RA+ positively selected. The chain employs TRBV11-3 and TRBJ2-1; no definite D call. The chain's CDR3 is CASSLGYNEQFF. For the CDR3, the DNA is TGTGCCAGCAGCTTAGGGTACAATGAGCAGTTCTTC.